Below are 11 T cell receptor beta chains sequenced from a single sample in a study of siplizumab effects on memory and regulatory T cells. Clones were read by immunoSEQ multiplex PCR, and TCRdb kept only the in-frame ones, dropping some. The sample gives tens of thousands of clones, 90% to 98% of which show up once; 0.08% to 0.1% is in the top ten. Sequencing used naive CD8+ T cells sorted from blood. The source of these receptors is a human donor in good health.

This clone was seen once. The DNA of the CDR3 is TGTGCCAGCAGCTCCCGGGACGATGGAAACACCATATATTTT. It specifies CASSSRDDGNTIYF. The genes are TRBV7-9 and TRBJ1-3, with a tentative D call TRBD1 (5 bases). CDR3 size: 14 residues. Germline CDR1 SEHNR, CDR2 FQNEAQ (reference sequence). The V end lost 4 bases, the J end lost 3 bases, and 10 bases lay between the germline ends.

The rearrangement joins TRBV4-2 to TRBJ2-6, with D uncertain. The CDR3 length is 16 residues. Germline loops: CDR1 LGHNA, CDR2 YNFKEQ. Trimming left V 1 base short and J 0 bases short, with 7 bases between. Written as DNA, the CDR3 is TGTGCCAGCAGCCAAGGGCAGAGCTCTGGGGCCAACGTCCTGACTTTC. This encodes CASSQGQSSGANVLTF.

The chain recombines TRBV6-5 with TRBJ1-1; TRBD1 might be the D (6 bases). CDR1 and CDR2 from the germline V gene are MNHEY and SVGAGI. There are 16 residues in the CDR3. Trimming removed 1 base at V and 0 bases at J, with 12 bases between. The CDR3 region has the DNA TGTGCCAGCAGTTACTACATAGGACAGCTGAACACTGAAGCTTTCTTT. It specifies CASSYYIGQLNTEAFF.

The chain couples TRBV12-5 to TRBJ1-5; no firm D call. Trimming stripped 4 bases from V and 9 bases from J, with 10 bases between. CDR3 size: 12 residues. The germline V gene has CDR1 LGHNT and CDR2 FRNRAP. CDR3 coding DNA: TGTGCTAGTGGTTCCCCGGGTTGGCCCCAGCATTTT. Residues: CASGSPGWPQHF.

The chain combines TRBV5-1 with TRBJ2-7, with TRBD1 matching 8 bases. Germline loops: CDR1 SGHRS, CDR2 YFSETQ. Trimming cost V 4 bases and J 3 bases; bases outside gene matches: 6. The CDR3 has 14 amino acids. The CDR3 region has the DNA TGCGCCAGCAGCGCGGACAGGGCTTACTACGAGCAGTACTTC. Translated: CASSADRAYYEQYF.

This sequence joins TRBV5-1 and TRBJ1-1; no definite D call. Trimming pared 0 bases from V and 3 bases from J, leaving 6 bases between. CDR1 SGHRS and CDR2 YFSETQ come from the germline V gene. There are 13 residues in the CDR3. The CDR3 region is CASSLVSYTEAFF. CDR3 DNA sequence: TGCGCCAGCAGCTTGGTCTCCTACACTGAAGCTTTCTTT.

The V call is TRBV29-1, the J call TRBJ2-7; maybe TRBD1 (6 bases). Trimming took 5 bases from V and 4 from J, leaving 9 bases between them. The CDR3 is 11 residues long. Germline V gives CDR1 SQVTM, CDR2 ANQGSEA. The CDR3 coding sequence is TGCAGCGTTTACAGGGCTTACGAGCAGTACTTC. Its translation is CSVYRAYEQYF.

V and J are TRBV2 and TRBJ1-5; 8 nucleotides align to TRBD1. There are 16 residues in the CDR3. Germline loops: CDR1 SNHLY, CDR2 FYNNEI. Trimming took 2 bases from V and 5 from J; bases not matched to a gene: 8. The chain's CDR3 is CASSELEDRVDQPQHF. The CDR3 DNA reads as TGTGCCAGCAGTGAATTGGAGGACAGGGTGGATCAGCCCCAGCATTTT.

The V gene is TRBV4-2, the J gene TRBJ1-5, with TRBD1 as a possible D gene (5 bases). The ends were cut back, 0 bases at V and 1 base at J, with 13 bases in the middle. The V gene's germline CDR1 is LGHNA and CDR2 YNFKEQ. This CDR3 is 17 amino acids long. CDR3 sequence reads: CASSQDPPTGSNQPQHF. DNA of the CDR3: TGTGCCAGCAGCCAAGACCCCCCTACAGGAAGCAATCAGCCCCAGCATTTT.

The rearrangement joins TRBV15 to TRBJ2-3; possible D gene TRBD2, 5 bases. The V end lost 5 bases, the J end lost 4 bases, and 22 bases lay between the germline ends. CDR3 length: 17 residues. Germline V lookup: CDR1 LNHNV, CDR2 YYDKDF (reference sequence). CDR3 amino acids: CATSSVSGTGSADTQYF. Here the CDR3 DNA reads TGTGCCACCAGCTCAGTATCGGGAACCGGTAGTGCAGATACGCAGTATTTT.

J is TRBJ2-7 and V is TRBV11-3, with D unclear. Germline loops: CDR1 SGHNT, CDR2 YENEEA. Trimming cost V 5 bases and J 5 bases, with 10 bases left between them. This CDR3 region has 12 residues. The CDR3 DNA sequence: TGTGCCAGCAGCCCGGGTTCTGACGAGCAGTACTTC. Protein sequence: CASSPGSDEQYF. Combining the CDR3 with reference TRBV11-3 and TRBJ2-7 gives the whole variable domain EAGVVQSPRYKIIEKKQPVAFWCNPISGHNTLYWYLQNLGQGPELLIRYENEEAVDDSQLPKDRFSAERLKGVDSTLKIQPAELGDSAVYLCASSPGSDEQYFGPGTRLTVT.